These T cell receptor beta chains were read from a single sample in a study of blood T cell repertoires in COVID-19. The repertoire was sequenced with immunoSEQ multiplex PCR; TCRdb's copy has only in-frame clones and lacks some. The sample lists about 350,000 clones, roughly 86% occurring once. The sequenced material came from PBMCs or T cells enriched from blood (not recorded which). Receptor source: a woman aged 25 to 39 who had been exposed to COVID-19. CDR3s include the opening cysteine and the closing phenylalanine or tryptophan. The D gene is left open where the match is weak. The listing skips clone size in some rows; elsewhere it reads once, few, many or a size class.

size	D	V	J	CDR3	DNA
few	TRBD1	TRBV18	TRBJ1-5	CASSPTAGGSNQPQHF	TGTGCCAGCTCACCAACGGCAGGGGGTAGCAATCAGCCCCAGCATTTT
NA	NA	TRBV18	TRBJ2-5	CASSRDQGPETQYF	TGTGCCAGCTCACGGGATCAGGGGCCGGAGACCCAGTACTTC
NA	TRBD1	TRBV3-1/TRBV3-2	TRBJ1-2	CASSHQGADYGYTF	TGTGCCAGCAGTCACCAGGGGGCGGACTATGGCTACACCTTC
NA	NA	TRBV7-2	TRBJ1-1	CASSLGDSTEAFF	TGTGCCAGCAGCTTAGGTGACAGTACTGAAGCTTTCTTT
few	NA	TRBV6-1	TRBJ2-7	CASSEAEGASYEQYF	TGTGCCAGCAGTGAAGCGGAGGGGGCATCCTACGAGCAGTACTTC
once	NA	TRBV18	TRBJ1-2	CASSPAGDYGYTF	TGTGCCAGCTCACCGGCGGGAGATTATGGCTACACCTTC
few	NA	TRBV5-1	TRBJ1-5	CASSLAGFTNQPQHF	TGCGCCAGCAGCTTGGCGGGATTCACCAATCAGCCCCAGCATTTT
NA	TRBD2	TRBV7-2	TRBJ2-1	CASSLSGTSGRSYNEQFF	TGTGCCAGCAGCTTATCCGGGACTAGCGGGAGGTCCTACAATGAGCAGTTCTTC
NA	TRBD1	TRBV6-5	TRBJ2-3	CASRTGGTDTQYF	TGTGCCAGCAGGACAGGGGGCACAGATACGCAGTATTTT
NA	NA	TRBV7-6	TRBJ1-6	CASSPHDRSYNSPLHF	TGTGCCAGCAGCCCTCATGACAGGTCCTATAATTCACCCCTCCACTTT
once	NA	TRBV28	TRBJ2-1	CASSSQRRSSYNEQFF	TGTGCCAGCAGTTCACAGCGGCGCAGCTCCTACAATGAGCAGTTCTTC
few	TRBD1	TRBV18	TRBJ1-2	CASSPDPGQGANGYTF	TGTGCCAGCTCACCTGATCCGGGACAGGGAGCGAACGGCTACACCTTC
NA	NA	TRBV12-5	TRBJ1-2	CASGLVLVPGQTPFF	TGTGCTAGTGGTTTGGTCCTTGTCCCTGGACAGACTCCCTTCTTC
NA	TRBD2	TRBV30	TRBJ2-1	CAIYSGPSYNEQFF	TGTGCCATCTATAGCGGGCCCTCCTACAATGAGCAGTTCTTC
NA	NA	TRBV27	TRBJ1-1	CASSPLITGTMDTEAFF	TGTGCCAGCAGTCCCCTTATCACCGGGACTATGGACACTGAAGCTTTCTTT
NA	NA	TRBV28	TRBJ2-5	CASSVGTFQETQYF	TGTGCCAGCAGTGTGGGCACCTTCCAAGAGACCCAGTACTTC
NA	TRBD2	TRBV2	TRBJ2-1	CASSGRLAEYNEQFF	TGTGCCAGCAGTGGGAGACTAGCCGAGTACAATGAGCAGTTCTTC
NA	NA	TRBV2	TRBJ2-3	CASSRGIDTQYF	TGTGCCAGCTCCAGGGGAATAGATACGCAGTATTTT
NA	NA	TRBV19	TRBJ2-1	CASSIPDSNEQFF	TGTGCCAGTAGTATTCCGGACAGCAATGAGCAGTTCTTC
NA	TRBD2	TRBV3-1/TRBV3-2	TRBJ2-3	CASSHLAGGFPDTQYF	TGTGCCAGCAGCCACCTAGCGGGAGGGTTTCCAGATACGCAGTATTTT
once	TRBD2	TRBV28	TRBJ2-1	CASSQTSLNEQFF	TGTGCCAGCAGTCAGACTAGCTTAAATGAGCAGTTCTTC
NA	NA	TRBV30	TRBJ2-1	CAWSWGRSSSYNEQFF	TGTGCCTGGAGTTGGGGCAGATCATCCTCCTACAATGAGCAGTTCTTC
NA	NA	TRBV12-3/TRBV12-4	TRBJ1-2	CASNAGANYGYTF	TGTGCCAGCAACGCAGGGGCTAACTATGGCTACACCTTC
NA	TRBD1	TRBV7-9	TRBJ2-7	CASIRQGGYEQYF	TGTGCCAGCATCAGACAGGGTGGGTACGAGCAGTACTTC
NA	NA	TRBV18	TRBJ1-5	CASSPRPAGNNQPQHF	TGTGCCAGCTCACCACGGCCGGCAGGGAACAATCAGCCCCAGCATTTT
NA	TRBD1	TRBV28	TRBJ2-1	CASSSTGVKTSYNEQFF	TGTGCCAGCAGTTCCACAGGGGTCAAAACCTCCTACAATGAGCAGTTCTTC